The 7 T cell receptor beta chains below were found in one sample sequenced in a study of human T cells and chemical hapten exposure. TCRdb reprocessed the RACE reads via MiXCR and lists one record per CDR3 protein. The sample contains 250,000 or so distinct CDR3 sequences, around 7.3% of which appear only once. Noted time point: pre-sensitization, week 0. This sample's treatment: therapeutic diphenylcyclopropenone sensitization with weekly scalp DPC. The specimen comprised whole blood, sampled in connection with sensitization to the hapten diphenylcyclopropenone (DPC). The receptors derive from a young man with alopecia areata. Some clones in this sample may be carry-over from other donors' samples.

Only a few counts were recorded for this clonotype. This chain joins TRBV10-3 and TRBJ2-7; D ambiguous. The CDR3 sequence is 15 residues long. The germline V gene has CDR1 ENHRY and CDR2 SYGVKD. V was cut by 2 bases and J by 2 bases, with 13 bases left in between. DNA of the CDR3: TGTGCCATCAGTGAGGGCACGGCAGTAACCTACGAGCAGTACTTC. This codes for CAISEGTAVTYEQYF.

The CDR3 nucleotides are TGTGCCAGCAGTTTACAAGATACAGGGAATCATCCCAATGAGCAGTTCTTC. This codes for CASSLQDTGNHPNEQFF. The J gene is TRBJ2-1, the V gene TRBV27; D perhaps matches TRBD1 (6 bases). Trimming stripped 2 bases from V and 6 bases from J, with 20 bases between. CDR1 and CDR2 from the germline V gene are MNHEY and SMNVEV (reference sequence). The CDR3 runs to 17 residues.

The gene calls are TRBV7-9 and TRBJ2-7; 8 bases are a match to TRBD1. This CDR3 is built from 15 residues. Germline assignment: CDR1 SEHNR and CDR2 FQNEAQ (reference sequence). V lost 8 bases, J lost 3 bases, and 12 bases stayed unmatched. The CDR3 DNA is TGTGCCAGCGGACCTTTCGGACAGGGAGGCTACGAGCAGTACTTC. Translation gives CASGPFGQGGYEQYF. Complete variable domain (other parts from reference TRBV7-9 and TRBJ2-7): DTGVSQNPRHKITKRGQNVTFRCDPISEHNRLYWYRQTLGQGPEFLTYFQNEAQLEKSRLLSDRFSAERPKGSFSTLEIQRTEQGDSAMYLCASGPFGQGGYEQYFGPGTRLTVT.

The V and J genes are TRBV20-1 and TRBJ1-1; 9 nucleotides match TRBD1. Germline CDR1 is DFQATT and CDR2 is SNEGSKA (reference sequence). The CDR3 has 16 amino acids. V trimming: 6 bases; J trimming: 0 bases; junction bases outside the gene matches: 11. CDR3 sequence reads: CSAEAPGQGLNTEAFF. As DNA, the CDR3 is TGCAGTGCCGAGGCCCCGGGACAGGGATTGAACACTGAAGCTTTCTTT.

This clonotype showed up many times. The genes are TRBV6-2 or TRBV6-3 and TRBJ1-6; 12 nucleotides line up with TRBD1. Germline V gives CDR1 MNHEY, CDR2 SVGEGT. The CDR3 runs to 16 residues. The V gene end was trimmed by 6 bases and the J gene end by 10 bases; junction bases not matched to a gene: 10. DNA of the CDR3: TGTGCCAGCAGGCCCTCCGGGACAGGGGGCCGATCACCCCTCCACTTT. This translates into CASRPSGTGGRSPLHF.

This clonotype was counted at least ten times. This chain connects TRBV29-1 to TRBJ1-3, with D perhaps TRBD1 (5 bases). Germline V gives CDR1 SQVTM, CDR2 ANQGSEA. The CDR3 loop spans 13 amino acids. Trimming took off 4 bases at V and 1 base at J, with 8 bases between the two ends. The CDR3 sequence: CSVVGGSGNTIYF. The CDR3 nucleotides are TGCAGCGTTGTTGGGGGATCTGGAAACACCATATATTTT.

This clonotype came up many times. The rearrangement joins TRBV6-5 to TRBJ1-1; possibly TRBD1 for D (6 bases). V was pared by 5 bases and J by 5 bases, with 15 bases between. There are 14 residues in the CDR3. CDR1 MNHEY and CDR2 SVGAGI come from the germline V gene. CDR3 region: CASSAYRELTEAFF. As DNA, the CDR3 is TGTGCCAGCAGTGCGTACAGGGAGTTGACTGAAGCTTTCTTT.